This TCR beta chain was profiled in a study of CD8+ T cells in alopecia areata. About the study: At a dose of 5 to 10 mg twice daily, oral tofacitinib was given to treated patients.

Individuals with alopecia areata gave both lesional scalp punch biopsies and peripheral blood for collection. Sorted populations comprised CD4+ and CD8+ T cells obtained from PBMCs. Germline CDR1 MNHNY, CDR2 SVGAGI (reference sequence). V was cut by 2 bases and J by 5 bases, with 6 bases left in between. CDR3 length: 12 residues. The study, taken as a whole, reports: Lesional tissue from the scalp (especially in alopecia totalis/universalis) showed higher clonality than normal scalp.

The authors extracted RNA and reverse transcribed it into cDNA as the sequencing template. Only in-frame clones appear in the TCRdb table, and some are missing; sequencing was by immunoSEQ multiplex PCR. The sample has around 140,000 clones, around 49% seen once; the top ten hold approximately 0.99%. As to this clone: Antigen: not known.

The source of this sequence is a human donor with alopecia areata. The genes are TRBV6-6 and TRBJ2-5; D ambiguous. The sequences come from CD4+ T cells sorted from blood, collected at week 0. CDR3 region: CASSYGWETQYF. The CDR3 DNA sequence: TGTGCCAGCAGTTACGGGTGGGAGACCCAGTACTTC.